This TCR beta chain was documented in a study of blood T cells in healthy people across ages. The germline V gene has CDR1 SQVTM and CDR2 ANQGSEA. Unmatched junction bases numbered 8, after V lost 4 bases and J lost 1 base. The CDR3 covers 15 residues. The study drew donors from healthy Caucasian individuals in Russia aged roughly 6 to 90. Samples each yielded at least 6 micrograms of total RNA. Sample-barcoded 5' priming and a J-beta primer mix drove a second PCR of roughly 6 to 12 cycles. In TCRdb, the 5' RACE reads were re-called with MiXCR into one record per CDR3 protein. The table lists some 1.7 million distinct CDR3 sequences, 28% of them singletons.

The TCR sequence derives from a woman younger than 45 in good health. The chain uses TRBV29-1 and TRBJ2-7; TRBD1 matches 9 bases. Sequenced material: blood. The DNA of the CDR3 is TGCAGCGTTGGTATCCGGGACAGGGTATCCTACGAGCAGTACTTC. This translates into CSVGIRDRVSYEQYF.